Below are 24 T cell receptor beta chains sequenced from a single sample in a study of human thymus T cells (dated by TCRdb to about 2020). The thymus tissue came from surgical resects taken out during corrective cardiac surgery. To prepare the library, the immunoSEQ multiplex PCR assay was applied. In its TCRdb copy, this immuneACCESS table keeps in-frame sequences only and misses some clones. Where compared with another copy, unresolved V genes explain less than half of these, and the others have no known cause. The sample includes about 78,000 clones, with around 96% observed a single time. The ten biggest clones cover approximately 0.03% of the sample. Sequencing was performed on thymus tissue. The source is a boy younger than two with a congenital heart defect but otherwise immunologically healthy.

This chain connects TRBV14 to TRBJ2-2; D not resolved. Trimming left V 4 bases short and J 2 bases short, with 8 bases between. The CDR3 is 14 residues long. Germline V CDR1 and CDR2: SGHDN, FVKESK. Here the CDR3 reads CASSPNFNTGELFF. The CDR3 bases are TGTGCCAGCAGCCCCAACTTTAACACCGGGGAGCTGTTTTTT.

This clone has a handful of counts. This chain uses TRBV10-3 with TRBJ1-2; D is uncertain. The V gene's germline CDR1 is ENHRY and CDR2 SYGVKD. Trimming pared 4 bases from V and 4 bases from J, leaving 7 bases between. The CDR3 covers 12 residues. The CDR3 here is CAISADGYGYTF. CDR3 nucleotides: TGTGCCATCAGTGCTGACGGCTATGGCTACACCTTC.

V gene TRBV12-5 combines with J gene TRBJ2-7, with 8 positions matching TRBD2. The CDR3 extends over 15 amino acids. Germline loops: CDR1 LGHNT, CDR2 FRNRAP. J gave up 6 bases and V 0 bases, and 7 bases lay outside the gene matches. The CDR3 DNA reads TGTGCTAGTGGTTTGGTAGGTTCCGGGACTAGCGAGCAGTACTTC. Translation: CASGLVGSGTSEQYF.

The chain employs TRBV28 and TRBJ2-1; unclear D gene. This CDR3 is built from 18 residues. Per germline, CDR1 MDHEN and CDR2 SYDVKM. The ends were cut back, 6 bases at V and 4 bases at J, with 25 bases in the middle. CDR3 coding DNA: TGTGCCAGCAGCTCCAAGACGAGAATTACAAGTGGGTACAATGAGCAGTTCTTC. Translating gives CASSSKTRITSGYNEQFF. The whole variable domain, filled in from reference TRBV28 and TRBJ2-1, reads DVKVTQSSRYLVKRTGEKVFLECVQDMDHENMFWYRQDPGLGLRLIYFSYDVKMKEKGDIPEGYSVSREKKERFSLILESASTNQTSMYLCASSSKTRITSGYNEQFFGPGTRLTVL.

The chain couples TRBV19 to TRBJ2-1; no clear D gene. The germline V gene has CDR1 LNHDA and CDR2 SQIVND (reference sequence). The V end was cut by 1 base, the J end by 7 bases, with 17 bases between. The CDR3 totals 16 residues. CDR3 sequence: CASSIGSGPLLNEQFF. For the CDR3, the DNA is TGTGCCAGTAGTATAGGGTCTGGGCCCCTTTTGAATGAGCAGTTCTTC.

The chain joins TRBV5-3 to TRBJ1-5; 7 nucleotides line up with TRBD1. TRBV5-3 counts as an open reading frame of uncertain function. V lost 3 bases, J lost 0 bases, and 9 bases stayed unmatched. This CDR3 has 17 amino acids. CDR3 loop: CARSWGQRLYSNQPQHF. As DNA, the CDR3 is TGTGCCAGAAGCTGGGGACAGCGACTCTATAGCAATCAGCCCCAGCATTTT.

The rearrangement uses TRBV5-4 and TRBJ1-2; D is undetermined. V was pared by 2 bases and J by 8 bases, with 7 bases between. The CDR3 has 11 amino acids. Germline CDR1 SGHNT, CDR2 YYREEE (reference sequence). This CDR3 reads CASSFSGGYTF. The CDR3 nucleotides are TGTGCCAGCAGCTTCTCCGGGGGCTACACCTTC.

The CDR3 sequence: CASSKTTGRSTEAFF. The CDR3 coding sequence is TGTGCCAGCAGTAAGACGACAGGGAGGAGCACTGAAGCTTTCTTT. The rearrangement joins TRBV25-1 to TRBJ1-1, with 7 bases identical to TRBD1. Germline V gives CDR1 MGHDK, CDR2 SYGVNS. Trimming removed 5 bases from V and 4 bases from J; junction bases left unmatched: 10. This CDR3 is 15 amino acids long.

The chain recombines TRBV25-1 with TRBJ2-7; TRBD2 is a possible D gene (5 bases). The V end lost 1 base, the J end lost 2 bases, and 6 bases lay between the germline ends. The CDR3 is 13 amino acids. The germline gives CDR1 MGHDK, CDR2 SYGVNS. DNA for the CDR3: TGTGCCAGCAGTGAATCACTAGCCTACGAGCAGTACTTC. This translates into CASSESLAYEQYF.

The genes are TRBV10-3 and TRBJ1-5; the D is unclear. The CDR3 covers 15 residues. Trimming cost V 1 base and J 2 bases, with 9 bases left between them. Germline V CDR1 and CDR2: ENHRY, SYGVKD. The CDR3 region has the DNA TGTGCCATCAGTGAGTGGGCCTGGGGCAATCAGCCCCAGCATTTT. Residues: CAISEWAWGNQPQHF.

The J gene is TRBJ1-1, the V gene TRBV5-1, with 9 bases that match TRBD1. In germline, CDR1 is SGHRS, CDR2 YFSETQ. The CDR3 totals 14 residues. With 1 base clipped from V and 4 bases from J, the junction kept 2 bases outside the gene matches. The DNA of the CDR3 is TGCGCCAGCAGCTTGTTGGACAGGGGCACTGAAGCTTTCTTT. This translates into CASSLLDRGTEAFF.

The J gene is TRBJ2-5, the V gene TRBV14; D remains ambiguous. Germline V gene lookup returns CDR1 SGHDN and CDR2 FVKESK. Trimming removed 4 bases at V and 5 bases at J, with 14 bases between. This CDR3 is 14 amino acids long. CDR3 region: CASSRGKGCETQYF. The CDR3 coding sequence is TGTGCCAGCAGCCGGGGAAAGGGATGCGAGACCCAGTACTTC.

The chain couples TRBV28 to TRBJ2-4; the D is unclear. The germline gives CDR1 MDHEN, CDR2 SYDVKM. The V end lost 8 bases, the J end lost 0 bases, and 14 bases lay between the germline ends. The CDR3 covers 15 residues. Here the CDR3 reads CASSPVVLAKNIQYF. CDR3 in DNA: TGTGCCAGCTCCCCGGTCGTACTAGCCAAAAACATTCAGTACTTC.

J is TRBJ1-1 and V is TRBV19; D is uncertain. CDR1 is LNHDA and CDR2 is SQIVND in the germline V gene (reference sequence). The CDR3 loop spans 14 amino acids. V lost 5 bases, J lost 1 base, and 11 bases lay in between. The CDR3: CASSLPRENTEAFF. CDR3 nucleotides: TGTGCCAGTAGTCTCCCAAGGGAGAACACTGAAGCTTTCTTT.

The chain combines TRBV7-3 with TRBJ1-3; maybe TRBD1 (5 bases). This CDR3 is built from 14 residues. V lost 9 bases and J 3 bases, leaving 15 bases between the germline ends. Germline V CDR1 and CDR2: SGHTA, FQGTGA. The CDR3 loop reads CASTPRTLGNTIYF. The DNA of the CDR3 is TGTGCCAGTACGCCCCGGACACTTGGAAACACCATATATTTT.

This chain links TRBV28 with TRBJ2-3, with a possible D match to TRBD1 (6 bases). This CDR3 region has 16 residues. Trimming took 6 bases from V and 4 from J, leaving 20 bases between them. Germline CDR1 and CDR2: MDHEN and SYDVKM. The CDR3 reads CASSLVNRELADTQYF. CDR3 coding DNA: TGTGCCAGCAGCCTCGTGAACAGGGAGCTCGCAGATACGCAGTATTTT.

The rearrangement uses TRBV15 and TRBJ2-1, with 16 bases that match TRBD2. Trimming at V came to 3 bases and at J to 1 base, leaving 9 bases not matched to a gene. The germline CDR1 and CDR2 sequences are LNHNV and YYDKDF (reference sequence). This CDR3 is 20 amino acids long. CDR3 sequence: CATSRTAPGLAGGSYNEQFF. Here the CDR3 DNA reads TGTGCCACCAGCAGGACCGCGCCGGGACTAGCGGGAGGGTCCTACAATGAGCAGTTCTTC.

The chain recombines TRBV5-1 with TRBJ2-3; TRBD2 matches 13 bases. The germline V gene encodes CDR1 SGHRS and CDR2 YFSETQ. The CDR3 has 16 residues. V dropped 10 bases and J dropped 0; count of bases not matched to a gene: 8. This CDR3 is CACSTSGGTSTDTQYF. CDR3 nucleotides: TGCGCCTGTTCGACTAGCGGGGGGACTAGCACAGATACGCAGTATTTT.

The V gene is TRBV4-3, the J gene TRBJ1-6, with D maybe TRBD1 (6 bases). Germline values: CDR1 LGHNA, CDR2 YSLEER. Deletions cut 1 base from V and 4 bases from J, with 14 bases between. CDR3 size: 17 residues. The CDR3 DNA follows: TGCGCCAGCAGCCAAGTGTCTTCCAGGGGATATAATTCACCCCTCCACTTT. Translating it yields CASSQVSSRGYNSPLHF.

The V call is TRBV28, the J call TRBJ2-7; possibly TRBD1 for D (5 bases). The CDR3 consists of 15 residues. CDR1 is MDHEN, CDR2 SYDVKM, per germline. V lost 7 bases and J 1 base, leaving 17 bases between the germline ends. The CDR3 DNA follows: TGTGCCAGCAATCTACATCCCCGACAGTCCTACGAGCAGTACTTC. This translates into CASNLHPRQSYEQYF. Variable domain in full (rest from reference TRBV28 and TRBJ2-7): DVKVTQSSRYLVKRTGEKVFLECVQDMDHENMFWYRQDPGLGLRLIYFSYDVKMKEKGDIPEGYSVSREKKERFSLILESASTNQTSMYLCASNLHPRQSYEQYFGPGTRLTVT.

The chain links TRBV28 to TRBJ1-2, with TRBD1 as a possible D gene (5 bases). CDR3 length: 14 amino acids. The germline gives CDR1 MDHEN, CDR2 SYDVKM. Trimming cost V 3 bases and J 8 bases, with 16 bases left between them. Here the CDR3 reads CASSFPALGQGYTF. The DNA for the CDR3 is TGTGCCAGCAGTTTCCCCGCATTGGGGCAAGGCTACACCTTC.

J is TRBJ2-5 and V is TRBV5-1; D possibly corresponds to TRBD2 (6 bases). This CDR3 comprises 16 residues. Germline CDR1 and CDR2: SGHRS and YFSETQ. V lost 3 bases, J lost 5 bases, and 20 bases lay in between. Written as DNA, the CDR3 is TGCGCCAGCAGCTGGTCCGGGACTCGGAGAGGTGAGACCCAGTACTTC. It yields the protein CASSWSGTRRGETQYF.

The chain recombines TRBV15 with TRBJ1-5, with TRBD1 matching 9 bases. CDR3 size: 20 residues. CDR1 and CDR2 (germline): LNHNV, YYDKDF (reference sequence). The V segment lost 4 bases and the J segment 3 bases; nucleotides outside the gene matches: 19. The DNA of the CDR3 is TGTGCCACCAGCATGGGACAGGGATCCCTGGTCCTGGCCGTCAATCAGCCCCAGCATTTT. This encodes CATSMGQGSLVLAVNQPQHF. Filled out from reference TRBV15 and TRBJ1-5, the complete variable domain reads DAMVIQNPRYQVTQFGKPVTLSCSQTLNHNVMYWYQQKSSQAPKLLFHYYDKDFNNEADTPDNFQSRRPNTSFCFLDIRSPGLGDTAMYLCATSMGQGSLVLAVNQPQHFGDGTRLSIL.

The chain is built from TRBV6-1 and TRBJ2-3; no reliable D call. In germline, CDR1 is MNHNS, CDR2 SASEGT. Trimming left V 1 base short and J 5 bases short, with 16 bases between. This CDR3 is 16 amino acids long. The CDR3 region is CASSEGHPLTGDTQYF. In DNA form, the CDR3 reads TGTGCCAGCAGTGAAGGGCACCCTCTGACCGGAGATACGCAGTATTTT.